This T cell receptor beta chain was documented in a study of blood T cell repertoires in COVID-19. In the original workflow: Amplified reference gene primers provided the basis for estimating nucleated cell counts. Assay: immunoSEQ multiplex PCR; the TCRdb copy retains only in-frame clones and omits some. V, J and clone size derive from that table, while D and trimming were established from the DNA sequence. The sample includes 250,000 to 300,000 clones, roughly 93% of them seen just once. CDR3 size: 15 residues. This clone was seen more than once but under ten times. The chain carries TRBV21-1 and TRBJ2-7; whether TRBD1, the table's D call, matches the DNA was not checked. TRBV21-1 is an annotated pseudogene. This TCR came from a woman between 35 and 50 years old with acute COVID-19. Sequencing input: PBMCs or T cells enriched from blood (not recorded which). CDR3 sequence (DNA): TGTGCCAGCAGCAAGTTGGACAGGGGAAGGTACGAGCAGTACTTC. The encoded protein is CASSKLDRGRYEQYF.